One sample yielded the 9 T cell receptor beta chains listed below, sequenced in a study of shared clonotypes between healthy human individuals. This table comes from immunoSEQ multiplex PCR, and its TCRdb copy is limited to in-frame clones, with some not included. This table holds more than 400,000 clones, 81% found once. Material for sequencing was PBMCs. The origin of the receptors is a middle-aged woman in good health. Some clones in this sample may be carry-over from other donors' samples.

The V gene is TRBV5-5, the J gene TRBJ2-3; unclear D gene. V gave up 5 bases and J gave up 1 base, with 8 bases separating them. Germline CDR1 reads SGHKS; CDR2 reads YYEKEE (reference sequence). The CDR3 length is 13 residues. The CDR3 DNA reads TGTGCCAGCAGAACCGACGGCACAGATACGCAGTATTTT. It yields the protein CASRTDGTDTQYF.

A remark on this clone: One base away lies a much larger clone, so this may be a sequencing read error. This same CDR3 is encoded by further DNA sequences in the sample. CDR3 region: CATSREFAGSYEQYF. The CDR3 region has the DNA TGTGCTACCAGCAGAGAGTTCGCAGGATCCTACGAGCAGTACTTC. The V gene is TRBV15, the J gene TRBJ2-7; the D is unclear. The germline gives CDR1 LNHNV, CDR2 YYDKDF (reference sequence). The CDR3 covers 15 residues.

V and J are TRBV5-4 and TRBJ2-3; no clear D. From germline, CDR1 is SGHNT and CDR2 YYREEE (reference sequence). This CDR3 contains 13 residues. Trimming shortened V by 6 bases and J by 6 bases, and 14 bases separated the two germline ends. The CDR3 DNA reads TGTGCCAGCACCACGGTAGATGGGGATACGCAGTATTTT. Translating it yields CASTTVDGDTQYF.

This chain links TRBV2 with TRBJ2-1; D remains unclear. CDR3 length equals 13 residues. V lost 6 bases and J 4 bases, leaving 10 bases between the germline ends. The germline V gene encodes CDR1 SNHLY and CDR2 FYNNEI. The CDR3 DNA reads as TGTGCCAGCAGCACCGGGCTATACAATGAGCAGTTCTTC. Its translation: CASSTGLYNEQFF.

A remark on this clone: With a far larger clone one base away, a read error is the likely cause. The CDR3 carries no conserved terminal phenylalanine or tryptophan, so it likely arises from a read error. The sample has other DNA sequences that encode this CDR3 too. V is TRBV13 and J is TRBJ2-7; D is unresolved. Trimming removed 2 bases from V and 3 bases from J, with 8 bases in between. The V gene's germline CDR1 is PRHDT and CDR2 FYEKMQ (reference sequence). The CDR3 runs 13 residues. The CDR3 coding sequence is TGTGCCAGCAGCTTATCAACAGACTACGAGCAGTACCTC. Its translation is CASSLSTDYEQYL.

This sequence joins TRBV27 and TRBJ1-3; 8 positions agree with TRBD1. Germline values: CDR1 MNHEY, CDR2 SMNVEV (reference sequence). The CDR3 is made up of 13 amino acids. Trimming at V came to 2 bases and at J to 8 bases, leaving 2 bases not matched to a gene. CDR3: CASSLNRGDTIYF. Here the CDR3 DNA reads TGTGCCAGCAGTTTAAACAGGGGGGACACCATATATTTT.

On this clone itself: Other DNA sequences within the sample encode an identical CDR3. The chain joins TRBV4-2 to TRBJ1-6; the D is unclear. Germline values: CDR1 LGHNA, CDR2 YNFKEQ. This CDR3 contains 15 residues. Trimming removed 0 bases at V and 6 bases at J, with 9 bases between. The CDR3 loop reads CASSQDWDSNSPLHF. The CDR3 DNA is TGTGCCAGCAGCCAAGATTGGGATAGTAATTCACCCCTCCACTTT.

This sequence joins TRBV29-1 and TRBJ2-7; TRBD1 might be the D (5 bases). This CDR3 region has 12 residues. Trimming cost V 7 bases and J 0 bases, with 10 bases left between them. Germline assignment: CDR1 SQVTM and CDR2 ANQGSEA. The CDR3 loop is CSGQGSSYEQYF. CDR3 in DNA: TGCAGCGGCCAGGGTAGCTCCTACGAGCAGTACTTC.

The chain carries TRBV19 and TRBJ1-4; D perhaps matches TRBD1 (6 bases). The CDR3 covers 17 residues. Germline V gene data show CDR1 as LNHDA and CDR2 as SQIVND (reference sequence). Trimming stripped 6 bases from V and 0 bases from J, with 17 bases between. This chain's CDR3 is CASRMETGFATNEKLFF. The CDR3, as DNA: TGTGCCAGTAGGATGGAGACAGGCTTTGCAACTAATGAAAAACTGTTTTTT.